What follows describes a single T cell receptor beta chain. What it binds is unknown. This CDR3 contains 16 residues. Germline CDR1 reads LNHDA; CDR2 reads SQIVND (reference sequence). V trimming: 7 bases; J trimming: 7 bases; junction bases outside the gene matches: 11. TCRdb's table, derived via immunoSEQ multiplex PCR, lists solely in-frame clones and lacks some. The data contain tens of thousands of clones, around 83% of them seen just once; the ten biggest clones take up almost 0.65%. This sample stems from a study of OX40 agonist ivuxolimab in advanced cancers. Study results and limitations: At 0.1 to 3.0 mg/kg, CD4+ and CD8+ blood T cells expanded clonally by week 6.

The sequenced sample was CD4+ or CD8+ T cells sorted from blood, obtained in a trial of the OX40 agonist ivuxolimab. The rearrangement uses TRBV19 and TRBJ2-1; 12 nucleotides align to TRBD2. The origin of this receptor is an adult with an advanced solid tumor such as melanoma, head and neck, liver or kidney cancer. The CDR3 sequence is CASTSPRLAGENEQFF. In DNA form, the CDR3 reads TGTGCCAGTACCTCCCCCCGACTAGCGGGAGAGAATGAGCAGTTCTTC.